The present TCR beta chain was sequenced within a study of blood T cell repertoires in COVID-19. Overall study context: The study drew acute and convalescent COVID-19 samples from the United States, Italy and Spain. PBMCs, B-cell-depleted T cells, or T cells provided the cDNA or gDNA that made up the material.

For recovered donors of Cohort 3, there were two negative PCRs, clearance, or symptom resolution. Using immunoSEQ multiplex PCR, the repertoire was profiled, and TCRdb retains in-frame clones only, with some absent. The table lists 190,000 or so clones, roughly 84% of them singletons, with 7% to 9% in the top ten. The V and J ends lost 3 bases and 2 bases, in that order; junction bases with no gene match: 5. This CDR3 region has 15 residues. From germline, CDR1 is SGDLS and CDR2 YYNGEE. The receptor comes from a man aged 40-49 years who had recovered from COVID-19. The sequencing input was PBMCs or T cells enriched from blood (not recorded which). The V call is TRBV9, the J call TRBJ1-2; 9 bases agree with TRBD1. This CDR3 is CASSEGTGPNYGYTF. CDR3 coding DNA: TGTGCCAGCAGCGAGGGGACAGGGCCAAACTATGGCTACACCTTC.